This T cell receptor beta chain is from a study of blood T cells in healthy people across ages. Whole-study findings and limits: Donor CMV status, an unknown factor, possibly confounded changes in expanded clonotypes. Long-lived donors had more naive CD4+ cells and higher diversity than aged donors. Those diversity estimates obtained from one million T cells were thought to be underestimates.

Concerning this clonotype: Its target is not known.

Per individual sample, total RNA of at least 5.5 micrograms was extracted. A sample-barcoded 5' primer and a J-beta primer mix were used in a second PCR of roughly 7 to 12 cycles. TCRdb fed the 5' RACE reads into MiXCR, producing one record per CDR3 protein. Found here are roughly 730,000 distinct CDR3 sequences, 56% of them singletons; the top ten hold 20% to 30%. The CDR3 runs 15 residues. Germline values: CDR1 MGHDK, CDR2 SYGVNS. Trimming at V came to 6 bases and at J to 4 bases, leaving 5 bases not matched to a gene. This TCR came from a man aged 35 to 55 in good health. Sequencing was carried out using blood. The chain joins TRBV25-1 to TRBJ1-6; 8 bases agree with TRBD1. CDR3 protein: CASRAGGGYNSPLHF. As DNA, the CDR3 is TGTGCCAGCAGGGCAGGGGGCGGTTATAATTCACCCCTCCACTTT.